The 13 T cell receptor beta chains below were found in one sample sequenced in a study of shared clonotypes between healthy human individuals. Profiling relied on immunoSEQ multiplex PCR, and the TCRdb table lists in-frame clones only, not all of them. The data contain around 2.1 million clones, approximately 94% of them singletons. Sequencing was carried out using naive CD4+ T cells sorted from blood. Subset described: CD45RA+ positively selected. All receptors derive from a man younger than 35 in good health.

CDR3 protein: CASSPGTGRVYGYTF. The CDR3 DNA sequence: TGCGCCAGCAGCCCCGGGACAGGCAGAGTCTATGGCTACACCTTC. V is TRBV5-1 and J is TRBJ1-2; 8 nucleotides match TRBD1. Germline-derived CDR1 and CDR2 are SGHRS and YFSETQ. The CDR3 loop spans 15 amino acids. J was trimmed by 4 bases and V by 4 bases; bases with no gene match: 9.

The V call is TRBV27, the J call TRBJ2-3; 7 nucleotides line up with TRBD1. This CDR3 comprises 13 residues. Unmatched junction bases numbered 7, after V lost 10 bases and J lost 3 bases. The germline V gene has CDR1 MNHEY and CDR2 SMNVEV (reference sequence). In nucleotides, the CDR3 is TGTGCCATACAAGACAGGGCAACAGATACGCAGTATTTT. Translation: CAIQDRATDTQYF.

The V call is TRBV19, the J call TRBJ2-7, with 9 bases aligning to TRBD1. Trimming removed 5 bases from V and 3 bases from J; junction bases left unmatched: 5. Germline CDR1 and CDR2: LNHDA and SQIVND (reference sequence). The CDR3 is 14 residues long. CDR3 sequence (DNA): TGTGCCAGTAGTCTTGGGACAGGGTACTACGAGCAGTACTTC. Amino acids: CASSLGTGYYEQYF.

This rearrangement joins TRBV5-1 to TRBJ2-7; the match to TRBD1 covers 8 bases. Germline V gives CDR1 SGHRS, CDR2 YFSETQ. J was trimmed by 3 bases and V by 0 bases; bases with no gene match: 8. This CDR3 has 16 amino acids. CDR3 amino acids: CASSLDTGQVFYEQYF. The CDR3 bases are TGCGCCAGCAGCTTGGATACGGGACAGGTATTCTACGAGCAGTACTTC.

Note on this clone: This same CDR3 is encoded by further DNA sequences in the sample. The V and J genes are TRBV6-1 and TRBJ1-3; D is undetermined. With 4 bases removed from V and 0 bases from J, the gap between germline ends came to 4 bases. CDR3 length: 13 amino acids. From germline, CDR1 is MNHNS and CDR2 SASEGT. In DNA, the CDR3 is TGTGCCAGCAGTGGGGTCTCTGGAAACACCATATATTTT. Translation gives CASSGVSGNTIYF.

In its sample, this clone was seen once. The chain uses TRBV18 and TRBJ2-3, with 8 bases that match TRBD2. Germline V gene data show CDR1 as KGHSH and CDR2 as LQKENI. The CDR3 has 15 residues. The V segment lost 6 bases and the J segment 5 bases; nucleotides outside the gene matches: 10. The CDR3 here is CASSSLTGLGDTQYF. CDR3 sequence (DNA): TGTGCCAGCTCGTCACTCACGGGACTAGGAGATACGCAGTATTTT.

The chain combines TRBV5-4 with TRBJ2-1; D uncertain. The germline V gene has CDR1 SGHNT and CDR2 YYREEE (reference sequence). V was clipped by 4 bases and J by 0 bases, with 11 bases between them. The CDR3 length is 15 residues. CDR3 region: CASSPTGSSYNEQFF. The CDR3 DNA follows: TGTGCCAGCAGCCCGACCGGTAGCTCCTACAATGAGCAGTTCTTC.

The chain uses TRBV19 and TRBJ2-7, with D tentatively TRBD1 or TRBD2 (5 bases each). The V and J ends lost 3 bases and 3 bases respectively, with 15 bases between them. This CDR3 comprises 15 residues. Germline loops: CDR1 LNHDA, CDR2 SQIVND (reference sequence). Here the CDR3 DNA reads TGTGCCAGTAGTATCGGGGCCAAGAATAACTACGAGCAGTACTTC. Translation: CASSIGAKNNYEQYF.

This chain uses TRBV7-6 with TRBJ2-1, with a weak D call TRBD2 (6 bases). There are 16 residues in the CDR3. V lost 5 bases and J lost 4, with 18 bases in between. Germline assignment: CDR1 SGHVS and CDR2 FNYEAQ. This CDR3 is CASSTEGGAAYNEQFF. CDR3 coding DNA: TGTGCCAGCAGCACTGAAGGCGGGGCAGCTTACAATGAGCAGTTCTTC.

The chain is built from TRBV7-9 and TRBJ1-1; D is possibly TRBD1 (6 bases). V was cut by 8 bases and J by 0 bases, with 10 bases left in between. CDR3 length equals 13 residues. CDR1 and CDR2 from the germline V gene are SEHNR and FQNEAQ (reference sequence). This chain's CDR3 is CASLQGMNTEAFF. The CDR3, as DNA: TGTGCCAGCTTACAGGGCATGAACACTGAAGCTTTCTTT.

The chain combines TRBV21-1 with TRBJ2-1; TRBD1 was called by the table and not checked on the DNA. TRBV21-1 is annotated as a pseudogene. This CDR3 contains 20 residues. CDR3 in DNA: TGTGCCAGCAGCAAAGACTCCCGCCCTGGGGCGGCCCTTCGGTATAATGAGCAGTTCTTC. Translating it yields CASSKDSRPGAALRYNEQFF.

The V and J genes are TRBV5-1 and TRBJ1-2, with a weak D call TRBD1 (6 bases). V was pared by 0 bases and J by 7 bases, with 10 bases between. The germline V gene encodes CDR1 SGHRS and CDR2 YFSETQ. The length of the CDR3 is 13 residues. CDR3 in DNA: TGCGCCAGCAGCTTGGGGACAGACCGTGGCTACACCTTC. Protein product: CASSLGTDRGYTF.

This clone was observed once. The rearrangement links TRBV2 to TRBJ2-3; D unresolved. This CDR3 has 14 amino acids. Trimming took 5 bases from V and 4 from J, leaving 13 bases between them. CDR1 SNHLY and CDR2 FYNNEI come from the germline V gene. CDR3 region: CASSYRHIPDTQYF. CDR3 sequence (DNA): TGTGCCAGCAGTTATCGCCATATACCAGATACGCAGTATTTT.